This T cell receptor beta chain was captured in a study of Graves' ophthalmopathy and Graves' hyperthyroidism. General observations from the study: Appearing in blood as well were most expanded thyroid clonotypes above 0.001 frequency. Built on 13 signatures, a model told ophthalmopathy apart from stable hyperthyroidism with 85% to 90% sensitivity and roughly 80% specificity.

Recruitment covered hyperthyroidism patients aged 18 to 65 whose new diagnosis was of under 2 months' duration. The diagnosis was founded upon clinical symptoms, serum thyroxine, TRAb, thyroid ultrasound and orbital computed tomography. Turning to this clonotype: The antigen is unknown.

TCR beta CDR3 regions were amplified from RNA transcripts. Second-round multiplex PCR came after a first-round RT-PCR that employed HTBI primers. TCRdb reprocessed the multiplex PCR reads with MiXCR, giving one entry per CDR3 protein. The sample includes more than 1,000,000 distinct CDR3 sequences, roughly two fifths of them seen just once. CDR1 and CDR2 from the germline V gene are SGDLS and YYNGEE. V shed 4 bases and J shed 6 bases, with 19 bases lying between them. The CDR3 runs to 15 residues. This receptor was taken from an adult man with Graves' hyperthyroidism. The sequenced material came from peripheral blood or thyroid tissue (not recorded which). V is TRBV9 and J is TRBJ1-1; the D is unclear. For the CDR3, the DNA is TGTGCCAGCAGCTGGATGGAGGGAGGGAAGTCTGAAGCTTTCTTT. Amino acid sequence: CASSWMEGGKSEAFF.